This TCR beta chain was sequenced for a study of T-cell memory formation after mild COVID-19. Study information: Among the donors, TCR clusters were largely specific to each donor.

Findings and caveats of the study: Most CD4+ clones that shrank were in CM and EM, while CD8+ ones turned up in EMRA. Clones contracting day 15 to 85 were balanced CD4/CD8; later expanders leaned CD4+. Cross-reactive memory apparently joined, as some responding clones appeared in pre-infection memory.

TCRdb re-called the 5' RACE reads with MiXCR, one entry per CDR3 protein. The sample records about 350,000 distinct CDR3 sequences, approximately 15% being singletons. This clonotype has more than one count but fewer than ten. Its antigen is currently unknown. In germline, CDR1 is SGHRS, CDR2 YFSETQ. CDR3 length equals 14 residues. V lost 0 bases and J lost 5, with 11 bases in between. The chain links TRBV5-1 to TRBJ2-5, with a tentative D call TRBD2 (6 bases). The specimen sequenced was PBMCs or a T cell subset sorted from them (not recorded which). This sequence originates from a man in his late teens or twenties who had mild COVID-19 (a few samples of this study predate the infection). Cell type and time point are not known. The CDR3 nucleotides read TGCGCCAGCAGCTTGGCCCCGGGGGTGGAGACCCAGTACTTC. This encodes CASSLAPGVETQYF.